The 16 T cell receptor beta chains below were found in one sample sequenced in a study of CD8+ T cells in alopecia areata. Extraction and reverse transcription of RNA yielded cDNA as the sequencing template. This table comes from immunoSEQ multiplex PCR, and its TCRdb copy is limited to in-frame clones, with some not included. In the table there are 150,000 or so clones, 87% of which are singletons. Sequenced material: CD8+ T cells sorted from blood, taken at week 0. The receptor set was obtained from a human donor with alopecia areata.

CDR3 sequence reads: CANRQGTPSGANVLTF. In nucleotides, the CDR3 is TGTGCCAACAGACAGGGGACTCCTTCTGGGGCCAACGTCCTGACTTTC. V and J are TRBV14 and TRBJ2-6; 8 bases align to TRBD1. The CDR3 totals 16 residues. With 10 bases clipped from V and 1 base from J, the junction kept 9 bases outside the gene matches. From germline, CDR1 is SGHDN and CDR2 FVKESK. The full variable domain, with the rest looked up from reference TRBV14 and TRBJ2-6, is EAGVTQFPSHSVIEKGQTVTLRCDPISGHDNLYWYRRVMGKEIKFLLHFVKESKQDESGMPNNRFLAERTGGTYSTLKVQPAELEDSGVYFCANRQGTPSGANVLTFGAGSRLTVL.

The rearrangement uses TRBV29-1 and TRBJ1-1; D perhaps matches TRBD1 (6 bases). The CDR3 has 13 residues. The germline V and J ends were trimmed by 2 bases and 11 bases, with 18 bases remaining between them. CDR1 is SQVTM and CDR2 is ANQGSEA in the germline V gene. For the CDR3, the DNA is TGCAGCGTTGAAAGCCAGGGGATTGGTGGGGCTTTCTTT. Amino acids: CSVESQGIGGAFF.

The chain employs TRBV4-1 and TRBJ2-3; perhaps TRBD1 as D (5 bases). Germline CDR1 MGHRA, CDR2 YSYEKL. The CDR3 sequence is 16 residues long. V lost 3 bases, J lost 0 bases, and 13 bases lay in between. The CDR3 nucleotides are TGCGCCAGCAGCCACGCCGACAGCGATAGCACAGATACGCAGTATTTT. This encodes CASSHADSDSTDTQYF.

The rearrangement joins TRBV5-4 to TRBJ2-3; TRBD2 matches at 8 bases. Per germline, CDR1 SGHNT and CDR2 YYREEE (reference sequence). The CDR3 is made up of 15 amino acids. V was clipped by 7 bases and J by 3 bases; unmatched bases: 10. The DNA of the CDR3 is TGTGCCAGCGGAGACCGGGGGGGCCTAACAGATACGCAGTATTTT. This gives the protein CASGDRGGLTDTQYF.

V gene TRBV7-9 combines with J gene TRBJ1-2; 8 positions agree with TRBD1. CDR1 is SEHNR, CDR2 FQNEAQ, per germline (reference sequence). This CDR3 has 15 amino acids. Trimming at V came to 4 bases and at J to 3 bases, leaving 7 bases not matched to a gene. The CDR3 DNA reads TGTGCCAGCAGCTCTTCCTCGGACAGGGACTATGGCTACACCTTC. Translation: CASSSSSDRDYGYTF. Using reference TRBV7-9 and TRBJ1-2 for the parts outside the CDR3, the full variable domain is DTGVSQNPRHKITKRGQNVTFRCDPISEHNRLYWYRQTLGQGPEFLTYFQNEAQLEKSRLLSDRFSAERPKGSFSTLEIQRTEQGDSAMYLCASSSSSDRDYGYTFGSGTRLTVV.

The V gene is TRBV4-1, the J gene TRBJ2-1; 15 bases fit TRBD2. Germline CDR1 and CDR2: MGHRA and YSYEKL. The CDR3 is 15 amino acids. J gave up 9 bases and V 4 bases, and 4 bases lay outside the gene matches. The CDR3 DNA reads as TGCGCCAGCAGCCTCGGACTAGCGGGAGGGGTTGAGCAGTTCTTC. Translation gives CASSLGLAGGVEQFF.

This chain joins TRBV6-5 and TRBJ2-3; D ambiguous. This CDR3 has 15 amino acids. Between the trimmed V and J ends, which lost 5 bases and 4 bases, there was a span of 16 bases. From germline, CDR1 is MNHEY and CDR2 SVGAGI. DNA for the CDR3: TGTGCCAGCAGTCCTGCCACGTGGGGTTCAGATACGCAGTATTTT. Translation gives CASSPATWGSDTQYF.

This clone has just a few counts. The gene calls are TRBV5-1 and TRBJ2-1; perhaps TRBD1 as D (6 bases). V shed 4 bases and J shed 8 bases, with 19 bases lying between them. Germline CDR1 and CDR2: SGHRS and YFSETQ. The CDR3 extends over 15 amino acids. DNA for the CDR3: TGCGCCAGCAGCCCAGGGGACGGTGGCTGGGATGAGCAGTTCTTC. It codes for CASSPGDGGWDEQFF.

This clone has more than one count but fewer than ten. This chain links TRBV6-6 with TRBJ2-7; unclear D gene. CDR3 length equals 11 residues. V was clipped by 0 bases and J by 5 bases, with 2 bases between them. The germline gives CDR1 MNHNY, CDR2 SVGAGI (reference sequence). CDR3 loop: CASSYSDEQYF. The CDR3 nucleotides read TGTGCCAGCAGTTACTCGGACGAGCAGTACTTC.

Comment on this clone: In the same sample, other DNA sequences code for this CDR3. The chain combines TRBV29-1 with TRBJ1-2; D unresolved. CDR1 and CDR2 from the germline V gene are SQVTM and ANQGSEA. The CDR3 consists of 11 residues. V lost 3 bases and J lost 4, with 6 bases in between. Here the CDR3 DNA reads TGCAGCGTTGAGGTCCGCTATGGCTACACCTTC. It yields the protein CSVEVRYGYTF.

The chain recombines TRBV6-1 with TRBJ2-7; 7 bases agree with TRBD1. The germline gives CDR1 MNHNS, CDR2 SASEGT. CDR3 size: 14 residues. V gave up 8 bases and J gave up 3 bases; unmatched junction bases: 10. In DNA, the CDR3 is TGTGCCAGCTCCTTTAGGGGGCGAGACTACGAGCAGTACTTC. Translated, it gives CASSFRGRDYEQYF.

The gene calls are TRBV28 and TRBJ2-5; 7 nucleotides match TRBD1. J was trimmed by 5 bases and V by 3 bases; bases with no gene match: 6. CDR3 size: 14 residues. The germline V gene has CDR1 MDHEN and CDR2 SYDVKM. The CDR3 nucleotides read TGTGCCAGCAGTTTCAAGGGGGCATATGAGACCCAGTACTTC. The encoded protein is CASSFKGAYETQYF.

The chain joins TRBV27 to TRBJ1-5; D gene unclear. The CDR3 runs to 14 residues. Trimming pared 4 bases from V and 4 bases from J, leaving 11 bases between. Germline CDR1 and CDR2: MNHEY and SMNVEV (reference sequence). The CDR3 region has the DNA TGTGCCAGCAGTTCGATCGGGGTGAATCAGCCCCAGCATTTT. It translates to CASSSIGVNQPQHF.

A remark on this clone: The same CDR3 is also encoded by other DNA sequences in this sample. The genes are TRBV5-1 and TRBJ1-1; no firm D call. Germline values: CDR1 SGHRS, CDR2 YFSETQ. The ends were cut back, 0 bases at V and 0 bases at J, with 9 bases in the middle. The CDR3 is 15 residues long. The chain's CDR3 is CASSLGYGMNTEAFF. For the CDR3, the DNA is TGCGCCAGCAGCTTGGGGTACGGGATGAACACTGAAGCTTTCTTT.

The chain combines TRBV4-1 with TRBJ2-5; TRBD2 might be the D (6 bases). From germline, CDR1 is MGHRA and CDR2 YSYEKL. This CDR3 has 17 residues. V was shortened by 0 bases and J by 2 bases, with 16 bases between the two germline ends. This CDR3 is CASSQDLGEAAQETQYF. In DNA form, the CDR3 reads TGCGCCAGCAGCCAAGATCTCGGGGAGGCTGCACAAGAGACCCAGTACTTC.

The V gene is TRBV5-6, the J gene TRBJ2-7; 12 positions agree with TRBD2. The V and J ends lost 0 bases and 3 bases, in that order; junction bases with no gene match: 1. There are 15 residues in the CDR3. Germline CDR1 reads SGHDT; CDR2 reads YYEEEE. The CDR3, as DNA: TGTGCCAGCAGCTTGGCTAGCGGGAGGGACTACGAGCAGTACTTC. Amino acid sequence: CASSLASGRDYEQYF.